This TCR beta chain was obtained from a study of technical replicates of blood from a few donors. With 3 bases removed from V and 3 bases from J, the gap between germline ends came to 29 bases. This CDR3 has 21 amino acids. The germline V gene encodes CDR1 KGHSH and CDR2 LQKENI. Clones were sequenced by immunoSEQ multiplex PCR, and TCRdb holds only the in-frame ones, with some missing. The repertoire holds roughly 57,000 clones, with more than 90% as singletons. The rearrangement links TRBV18 to TRBJ2-2; D possibly corresponds to TRBD1 (6 bases). This TCR derives from a human donor in good health. Some clones in this sample may be carry-over from other donors' samples. The sample was PBMCs. CDR3 region: CASSPFVPRLGAGRYTGELFF. CDR3 DNA: TGTGCCAGCTCACCCTTTGTTCCCAGGTTGGGGGCAGGAAGATACACCGGGGAGCTGTTTTTT.